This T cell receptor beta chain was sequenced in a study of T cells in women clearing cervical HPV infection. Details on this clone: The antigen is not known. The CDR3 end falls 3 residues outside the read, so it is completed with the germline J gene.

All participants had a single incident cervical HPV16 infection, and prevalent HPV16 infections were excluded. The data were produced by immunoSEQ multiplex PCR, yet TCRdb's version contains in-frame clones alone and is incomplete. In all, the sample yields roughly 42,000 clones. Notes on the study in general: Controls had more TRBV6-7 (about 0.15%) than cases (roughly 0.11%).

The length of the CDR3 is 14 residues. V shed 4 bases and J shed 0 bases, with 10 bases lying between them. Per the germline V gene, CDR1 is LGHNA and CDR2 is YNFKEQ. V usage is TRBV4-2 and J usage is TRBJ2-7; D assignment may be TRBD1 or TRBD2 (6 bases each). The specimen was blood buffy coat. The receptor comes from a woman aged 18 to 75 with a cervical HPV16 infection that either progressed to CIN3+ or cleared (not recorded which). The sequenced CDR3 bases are TGTGCCAGCAGCCCGCGGGACACCTCCTACGAG. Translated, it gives CASSPRDTSYE. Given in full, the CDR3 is CASSPRDTSYEQYF.